This paragraph reports one TCR beta chain. Its matching antigen is unknown. Treatment specified: approximately nine-day PBMC culture with coronavirus spike peptide pools or control peptides (ViraFEST assay). The source of the sample is a study of vaccination and CD4 T cells after COVID-19. Background on the study: Post-vaccination specimens were collected at a median of roughly 69 days following dose two (range 14 to 241). Study-wide points: Median counts of SARS-CoV-2-reactive clonotypes increased from around 20 to 38; this difference was not significant. There were relatively few convalescent patients studied, and there were no early post-infection timepoints.

CDR3 length: 16 residues. Germline CDR1 SNHLY, CDR2 FYNNEI. V was trimmed by 6 bases and J by 1 base, leaving 18 bases between them. The study sequenced cultured CD4+ T cell DNA using the Oncomine TCR Beta short-read assay. From CD4+ T cells that had been cultured, genomic DNA was extracted. In TCRdb, the PCR reads were re-called with MiXCR into one record per CDR3 protein. The sample has roughly 16,000 distinct CDR3 sequences; 65% to 80% are singletons. The rearrangement links TRBV2 to TRBJ1-1; D possibly corresponds to TRBD1 (6 bases). The specimen sequenced was CD4+ T cells from blood, cultured in vitro. The sequence came from a human donor who had recovered from COVID-19. The DNA for the CDR3 is TGTGCCAGCAGAGGACAGCCTCAAGATGGGAACACTGAAGCTTTCTTT. The encoded protein is CASRGQPQDGNTEAFF.